The 3 T cell receptor beta chains reported below all come from one sample, sequenced in a study of blood T cells in healthy people across ages. Sample-barcoded 5' priming and a J-beta primer mix drove a second PCR of about 7 to 11 cycles. TCRdb fed the 5' RACE reads into MiXCR, producing one record per CDR3 protein. The sample carries about 670,000 distinct CDR3 sequences, over 40% recorded once. Input material: blood. These receptors came from a woman aged 80 or older in good health.

This clonotype was seen only a few times. This chain joins TRBV5-1 and TRBJ2-3; perhaps TRBD2 as D (5 bases). Trimming cost V 4 bases and J 2 bases, with 11 bases left between them. Germline values: CDR1 SGHRS, CDR2 YFSETQ. The length of the CDR3 is 14 residues. CDR3 coding DNA: TGCGCCAGCAGCACGGCGGGTTACACAGATACGCAGTATTTT. It codes for CASSTAGYTDTQYF.

Turning to this clonotype: This may arise from a read error, as a much more abundant clone is one base away. This chain joins TRBV7-9 and TRBJ1-2; 10 nucleotides line up with TRBD1. Germline V gives CDR1 SEHNR, CDR2 FQNEAQ (reference sequence). V shed 3 bases, J shed 7 bases, and the junction held 11 bases outside the gene matches. This CDR3 region has 16 residues. The CDR3 is CASSLEGGQGNSGYTF. For the CDR3, the DNA is TGTGCCAGCAGCTTGGAGGGGGGACAGGGGAATTCTGGCTACACCTTC.

In its sample, this clonotype was seen a few times. The gene calls are TRBV27 and TRBJ2-2; no clear D. This CDR3 is built from 14 residues. CDR1 is MNHEY and CDR2 is SMNVEV in the germline V gene (reference sequence). V was shortened by 6 bases and J by 2 bases, with 10 bases between the two germline ends. This CDR3 reads CASRKSLNTGELFF. CDR3 nucleotide sequence: TGTGCCAGCAGAAAATCATTAAACACCGGGGAGCTGTTTTTT.